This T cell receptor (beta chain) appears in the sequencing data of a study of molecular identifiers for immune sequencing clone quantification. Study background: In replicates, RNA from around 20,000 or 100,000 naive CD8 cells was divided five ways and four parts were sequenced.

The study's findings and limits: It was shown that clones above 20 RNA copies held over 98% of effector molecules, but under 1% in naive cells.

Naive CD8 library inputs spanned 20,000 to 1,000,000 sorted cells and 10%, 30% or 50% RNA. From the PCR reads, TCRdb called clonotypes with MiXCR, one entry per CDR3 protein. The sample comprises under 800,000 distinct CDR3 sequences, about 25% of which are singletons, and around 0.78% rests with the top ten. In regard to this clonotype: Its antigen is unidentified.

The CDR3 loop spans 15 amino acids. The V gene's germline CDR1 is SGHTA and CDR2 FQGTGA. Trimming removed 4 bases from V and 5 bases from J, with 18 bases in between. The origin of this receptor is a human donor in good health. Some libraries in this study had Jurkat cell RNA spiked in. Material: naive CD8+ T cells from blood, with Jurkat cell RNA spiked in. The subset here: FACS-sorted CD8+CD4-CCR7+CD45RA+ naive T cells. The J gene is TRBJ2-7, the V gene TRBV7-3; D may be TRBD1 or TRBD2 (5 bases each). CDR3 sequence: CASSSTGTRFDEQYF. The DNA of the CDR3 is TGTGCCAGCAGCTCAACTGGGACCCGATTCGACGAGCAGTACTTC.